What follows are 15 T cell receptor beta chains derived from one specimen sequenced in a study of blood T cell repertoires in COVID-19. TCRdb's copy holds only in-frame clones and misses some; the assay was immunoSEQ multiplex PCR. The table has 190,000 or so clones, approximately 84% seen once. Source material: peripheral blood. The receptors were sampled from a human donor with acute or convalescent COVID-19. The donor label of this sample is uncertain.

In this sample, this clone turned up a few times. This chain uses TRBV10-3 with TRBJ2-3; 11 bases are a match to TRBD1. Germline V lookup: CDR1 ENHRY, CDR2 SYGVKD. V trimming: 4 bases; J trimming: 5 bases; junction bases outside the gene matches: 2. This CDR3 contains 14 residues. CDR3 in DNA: TGTGCCATCAGTGGGGGGACAGGGGGAGATACGCAGTATTTT. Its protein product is CAISGGTGGDTQYF.

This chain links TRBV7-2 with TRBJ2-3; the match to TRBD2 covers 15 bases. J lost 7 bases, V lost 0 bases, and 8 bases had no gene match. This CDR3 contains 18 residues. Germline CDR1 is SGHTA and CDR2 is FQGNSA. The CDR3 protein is CASSLAPPGLAGGNTQYF. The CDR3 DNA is TGTGCCAGCAGCTTAGCCCCACCGGGACTAGCGGGAGGAAATACGCAGTATTTT.

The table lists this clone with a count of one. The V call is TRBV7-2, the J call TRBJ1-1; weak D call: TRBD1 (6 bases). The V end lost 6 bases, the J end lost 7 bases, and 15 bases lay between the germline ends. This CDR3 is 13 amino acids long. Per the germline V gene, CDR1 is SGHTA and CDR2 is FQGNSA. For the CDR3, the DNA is TGTGCCAGCAGACAACAGGGTCAGGGTGAAGCTTTCTTT. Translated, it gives CASRQQGQGEAFF. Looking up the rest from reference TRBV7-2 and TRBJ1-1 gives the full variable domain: GAGVSQSPSNKVTEKGKDVELRCDPISGHTALYWYRQSLGQGLEFLIYFQGNSAPDKSGLPSDRFSAERTGGSVSTLTIQRTQQEDSAVYLCASRQQGQGEAFFGQGTRLTVV.

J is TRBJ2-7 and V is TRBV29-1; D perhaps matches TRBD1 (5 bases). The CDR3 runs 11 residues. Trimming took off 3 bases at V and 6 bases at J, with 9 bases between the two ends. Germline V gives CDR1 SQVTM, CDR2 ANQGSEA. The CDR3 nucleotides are TGCAGCGTTGATCAAGGGGCCGAGCAGTACTTC. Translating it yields CSVDQGAEQYF.

CDR3 sequence (DNA): TGCAGCGTTAAAACCGGGACAGGGACCTCCTACGAGCAGTACTTC. Translation: CSVKTGTGTSYEQYF. This rearrangement joins TRBV29-1 to TRBJ2-7; 9 nucleotides line up with TRBD1. After removal of 5 bases from V and 0 bases from J, the junction contained 8 bases not matched to a gene. The CDR3 length is 15 residues. Per the germline V gene, CDR1 is SQVTM and CDR2 is ANQGSEA.

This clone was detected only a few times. The CDR3 DNA reads as TGTGCCAGTGGGTTCAGGGCTGGCTATGGCTACACCTTC. Translation gives CASGFRAGYGYTF. The V gene is TRBV27, the J gene TRBJ1-2, with D tentatively TRBD1 (5 bases). Trimming removed 9 bases at V and 4 bases at J, with 15 bases between. This CDR3 comprises 13 residues. Germline loops: CDR1 MNHEY, CDR2 SMNVEV (reference sequence).

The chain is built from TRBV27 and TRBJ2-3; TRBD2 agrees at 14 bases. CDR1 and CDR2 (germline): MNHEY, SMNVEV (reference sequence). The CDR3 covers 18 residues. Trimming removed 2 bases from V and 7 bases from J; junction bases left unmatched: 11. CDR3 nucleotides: TGTGCCAGCAGTTTAATCCCTCAAGGACTAGCGGGAGGAAATACGCAGTATTTT. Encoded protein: CASSLIPQGLAGGNTQYF.

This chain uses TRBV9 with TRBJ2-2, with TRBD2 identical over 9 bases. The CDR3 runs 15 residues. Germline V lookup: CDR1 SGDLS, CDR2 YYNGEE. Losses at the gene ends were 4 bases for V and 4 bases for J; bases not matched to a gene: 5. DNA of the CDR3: TGTGCCAGCAGCTTCGGGACTAGCAGCACCGGGGAGCTGTTTTTT. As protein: CASSFGTSSTGELFF. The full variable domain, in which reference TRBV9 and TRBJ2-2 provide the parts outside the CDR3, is DSGVTQTPKHLITATGQRVTLRCSPRSGDLSVYWYQQSLDQGLQFLIQYYNGEERAKGNILERFSAQQFPDLHSELNLSSLELGDSALYFCASSFGTSSTGELFFGEGSRLTVL.

The CDR3 protein is CAIPDRGYGYTF. The CDR3 nucleotides are TGTGCCATCCCGGACAGGGGGTATGGCTACACCTTC. The V and J genes are TRBV10-3 and TRBJ1-2, with 10 bases that match TRBD1. The V gene end was trimmed by 8 bases and the J gene end by 5 bases; junction bases not matched to a gene: 2. Germline-derived CDR1 and CDR2 are ENHRY and SYGVKD. This CDR3 contains 12 residues.

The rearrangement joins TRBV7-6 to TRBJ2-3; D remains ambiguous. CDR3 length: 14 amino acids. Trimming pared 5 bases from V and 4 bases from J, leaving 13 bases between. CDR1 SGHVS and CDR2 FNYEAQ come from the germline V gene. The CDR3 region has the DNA TGTGCCAGCAGCCGACAACTGGGCGCAGATACGCAGTATTTT. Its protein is CASSRQLGADTQYF.

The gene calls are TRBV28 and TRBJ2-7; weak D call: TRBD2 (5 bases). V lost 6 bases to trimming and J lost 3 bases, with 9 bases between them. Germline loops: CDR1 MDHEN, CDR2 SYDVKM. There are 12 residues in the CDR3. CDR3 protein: CASRITSYEQYF. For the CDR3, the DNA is TGTGCCAGCAGGATAACTAGCTACGAGCAGTACTTC.

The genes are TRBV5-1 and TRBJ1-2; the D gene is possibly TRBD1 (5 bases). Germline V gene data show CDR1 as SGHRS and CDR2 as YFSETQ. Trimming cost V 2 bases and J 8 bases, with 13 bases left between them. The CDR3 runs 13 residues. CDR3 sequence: CASSFGTPSGYTF. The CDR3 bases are TGCGCCAGCAGCTTTGGGACTCCTTCAGGCTACACCTTC. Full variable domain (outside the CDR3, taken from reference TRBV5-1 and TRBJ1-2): KAGVTQTPRYLIKTRGQQVTLSCSPISGHRSVSWYQQTPGQGLQFLFEYFSETQRNKGNFPGRFSGRQFSNSRSEMNVSTLELGDSALYLCASSFGTPSGYTFGSGTRLTVV.

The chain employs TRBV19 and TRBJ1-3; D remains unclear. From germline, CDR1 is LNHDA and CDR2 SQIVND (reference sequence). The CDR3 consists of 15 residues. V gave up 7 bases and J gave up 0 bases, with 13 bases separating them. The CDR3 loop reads CASTPPKLSGNTIYF. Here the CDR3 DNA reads TGTGCCAGTACCCCCCCCAAGCTCTCTGGAAACACCATATATTTT.

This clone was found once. The CDR3 is CASSYGGSTHEQYF. The CDR3 DNA is TGTGCCAGCAGTTACGGCGGGAGTACCCACGAGCAGTACTTC. The J gene is TRBJ2-7, the V gene TRBV6-6; 7 bases are shared with TRBD2. With V trimmed by 2 bases and J by 5 bases, 6 bases remained unmatched. CDR1 is MNHNY, CDR2 SVGAGI, per germline (reference sequence). The CDR3 totals 14 residues.

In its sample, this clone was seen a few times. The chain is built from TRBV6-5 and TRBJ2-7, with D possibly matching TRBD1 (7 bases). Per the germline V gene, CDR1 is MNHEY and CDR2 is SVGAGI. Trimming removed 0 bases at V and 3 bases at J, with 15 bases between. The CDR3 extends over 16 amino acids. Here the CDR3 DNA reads TGTGCCAGCAGTTACTCGGGAGGACAGGCCAGCTACGAGCAGTACTTC. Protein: CASSYSGGQASYEQYF.